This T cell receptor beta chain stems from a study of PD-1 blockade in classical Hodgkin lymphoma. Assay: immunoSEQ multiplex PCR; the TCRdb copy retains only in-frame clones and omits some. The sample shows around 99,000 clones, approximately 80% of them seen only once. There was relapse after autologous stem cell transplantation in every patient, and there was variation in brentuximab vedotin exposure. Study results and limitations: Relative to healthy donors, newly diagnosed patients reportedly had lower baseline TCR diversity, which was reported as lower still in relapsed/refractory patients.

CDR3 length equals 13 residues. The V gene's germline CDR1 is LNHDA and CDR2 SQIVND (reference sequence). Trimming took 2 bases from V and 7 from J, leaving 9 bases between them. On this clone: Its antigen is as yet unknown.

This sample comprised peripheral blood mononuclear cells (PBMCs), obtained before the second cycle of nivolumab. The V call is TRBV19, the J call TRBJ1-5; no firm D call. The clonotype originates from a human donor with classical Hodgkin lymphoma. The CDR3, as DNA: TGTGCCAGTAGTATAACTGTCCCCCAGCCCCAGCATTTT. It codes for CASSITVPQPQHF.